These 16 T cell receptor beta chains were all obtained from the same sample, sequenced in a study of blood T cell repertoires in COVID-19. The data were produced by immunoSEQ multiplex PCR, yet TCRdb's version contains in-frame clones alone and is incomplete. This sample carries about 280,000 clones, roughly 85% of them seen once, and the ten largest clones take 4.5% to 5.5%. The sample consisted of peripheral blood. Receptors were obtained from a man in his fifties or sixties with active or convalescent COVID-19.

The chain is built from TRBV28 and TRBJ1-5, with D unresolved. Germline V CDR1 and CDR2: MDHEN, SYDVKM. This CDR3 contains 13 residues. The V end lost 6 bases, the J end lost 7 bases, and 13 bases lay between the germline ends. The CDR3 nucleotides read TGTGCCAGCAGGTTACGGGAACGACAGCCCCAGCATTTT. This translates into CASRLRERQPQHF.

CDR3 amino acids: CASSQDMITGGVPDTQYF. CDR3 DNA sequence: TGCGCCAGCAGCCAAGATATGATCACAGGGGGCGTTCCAGATACGCAGTATTTT. The chain links TRBV4-3 to TRBJ2-3, with 9 bases aligning to TRBD1. Germline lookup yields CDR1 LGHNA and CDR2 YSLEER. The CDR3 is 18 residues long. The trim removed 0 bases at V and 4 bases at J, leaving 11 bases unmatched.

This chain links TRBV4-1 with TRBJ2-5; 7 nucleotides agree with TRBD2. The CDR3 contains 15 residues. The V and J ends lost 2 bases and 4 bases, in that order; junction bases with no gene match: 7. The germline V gene has CDR1 MGHRA and CDR2 YSYEKL. CDR3 region: CASSQYGGRAETQYF. In DNA form, the CDR3 reads TGCGCCAGCAGCCAATACGGCGGGAGAGCAGAGACCCAGTACTTC.

CDR3 residues: CASSYPGTGYEQYF. The DNA for the CDR3 is TGTGCCAGCAGCTACCCCGGGACAGGCTACGAGCAGTACTTC. The chain joins TRBV4-2 to TRBJ2-7, with TRBD1 matching over 8 bases. J gave up 3 bases and V 5 bases, and 6 bases lay outside the gene matches. This CDR3 is 14 amino acids long. Germline CDR1 and CDR2: LGHNA and YNFKEQ.

A few counts support this clone. The chain employs TRBV19 and TRBJ1-5, with 12 nucleotides matching TRBD1. This CDR3 has 16 residues. The V gene's germline CDR1 is LNHDA and CDR2 SQIVND (reference sequence). The junction had 8 bases not matched to a gene; V was cut back by 5 bases and J by 6 bases. Written as DNA, the CDR3 is TGTGCCAGTAGTTCGTTCCGGGACAGGGGGCGTCAGCCCCAGCATTTT. The encoded protein is CASSSFRDRGRQPQHF.

The rearrangement uses TRBV4-2 and TRBJ1-5, with 11 bases aligning to TRBD1. The CDR3 contains 16 residues. Trimming cost V 0 bases and J 6 bases; bases outside gene matches: 4. CDR1 LGHNA and CDR2 YNFKEQ come from the germline V gene. CDR3 in amino acids: CASSQEGQGAAQPQHF. CDR3 sequence (DNA): TGTGCCAGCAGCCAAGAAGGACAGGGGGCAGCTCAGCCCCAGCATTTT.

V usage is TRBV6-5 and J usage is TRBJ2-5; 10 bases are a match to TRBD2. The ends lost 1 base at V and 0 bases at J; junction bases unmatched: 2. The CDR3 extends over 16 amino acids. Germline lookup yields CDR1 MNHEY and CDR2 SVGAGI. Written as DNA, the CDR3 is TGTGCCAGCAGTTACTTAGGACTAGCGGACCAAGAGACCCAGTACTTC. Amino acids: CASSYLGLADQETQYF.

V gene TRBV5-6 combines with J gene TRBJ2-2; 9 positions agree with TRBD1. Per the germline V gene, CDR1 is SGHDT and CDR2 is YYEEEE. This CDR3 has 15 residues. Losses at the gene ends were 3 bases for V and 8 bases for J; bases not matched to a gene: 8. The CDR3, as DNA: TGTGCCAGCAGCTCCCGGGACAGGGCTTCTGGGGAGCTGTTTTTT. It specifies CASSSRDRASGELFF.

The chain employs TRBV10-3 and TRBJ1-1; tentative D call: TRBD1 (5 bases). Trimming pared 3 bases from V and 8 bases from J, leaving 16 bases between. CDR1 and CDR2 from the germline V gene are ENHRY and SYGVKD. The CDR3 sequence is 14 residues long. CDR3 sequence reads: CAISERGREEEAFF. CDR3 coding DNA: TGTGCCATCAGTGAACGTGGCAGGGAGGAGGAAGCTTTCTTT.

The chain links TRBV6-6 to TRBJ1-5, with 7 bases that match TRBD1. The length of the CDR3 is 13 residues. Germline V gene sequence: CDR1 MNHNY, CDR2 SVGAGI (reference sequence). V lost 5 bases to trimming and J lost 7 bases; unmatched junction nucleotides: 5. Here the CDR3 reads CASSIGTAQPQHF. The CDR3 bases are TGTGCCAGCAGTATAGGGACAGCCCAGCCCCAGCATTTT.

The chain carries TRBV6-5 and TRBJ2-1; TRBD1 aligns across 9 bases. This CDR3 is 15 amino acids long. The V gene end was trimmed by 0 bases and the J gene end by 5 bases; junction bases not matched to a gene: 2. The V gene's germline CDR1 is MNHEY and CDR2 SVGAGI. The CDR3 protein is CASSYSDRGNNEQFF. CDR3 coding DNA: TGTGCCAGCAGTTACTCGGACAGGGGCAACAATGAGCAGTTCTTC.

The CDR3 DNA sequence: TGTGCCAGCAGCCCGGGACTAGCGGGAGGATACGAGCAGTACTTC. Translation gives CASSPGLAGGYEQYF. The chain has TRBV6-6 and TRBJ2-7, with 15 bases lining up with TRBD2. This CDR3 has 15 amino acids. J lost 4 bases, V lost 6 bases, and 4 bases had no gene match. The germline V gene encodes CDR1 MNHNY and CDR2 SVGAGI (reference sequence).

The chain couples TRBV19 to TRBJ2-3, with D possibly being TRBD2 (6 bases). Trimming removed 6 bases from V and 2 bases from J, with 15 bases in between. Germline V gene sequence: CDR1 LNHDA, CDR2 SQIVND (reference sequence). The CDR3 has 15 residues. CDR3 DNA: TGTGCCAGTAGGCCTCTCGGAGGGCCCACAGATACGCAGTATTTT. Protein: CASRPLGGPTDTQYF.

This clone was observed once. This chain uses TRBV5-1 with TRBJ1-2; 7 positions match TRBD1. The CDR3 length is 15 residues. Germline-derived CDR1 and CDR2 are SGHRS and YFSETQ. J gave up 0 bases and V 4 bases, and 6 bases lay outside the gene matches. The DNA of the CDR3 is TGCGCCAGCAGCGCAGACAGGGTGGCTAACTATGGCTACACCTTC. Amino acid sequence: CASSADRVANYGYTF.

The chain has TRBV19 and TRBJ1-4; possible D gene TRBD1, 5 bases. The CDR3 loop spans 15 amino acids. CDR1 is LNHDA, CDR2 SQIVND, per germline (reference sequence). Trimming removed 2 bases from V and 7 bases from J, with 14 bases in between. CDR3 amino acids: CASSIKRAGGEKLFF. The CDR3 region has the DNA TGTGCCAGTAGTATAAAGAGGGCCGGGGGTGAAAAACTGTTTTTT.

This rearrangement joins TRBV30 to TRBJ1-4; D uncertain. Germline V gene lookup returns CDR1 GTSNPN and CDR2 SVGIG (reference sequence). The CDR3 has 13 amino acids. V lost 3 bases and J 1 base, leaving 6 bases between the germline ends. CDR3 DNA: TGTGCCTGGAGGGGGAGAACTAATGAAAAACTGTTTTTT. This codes for CAWRGRTNEKLFF.